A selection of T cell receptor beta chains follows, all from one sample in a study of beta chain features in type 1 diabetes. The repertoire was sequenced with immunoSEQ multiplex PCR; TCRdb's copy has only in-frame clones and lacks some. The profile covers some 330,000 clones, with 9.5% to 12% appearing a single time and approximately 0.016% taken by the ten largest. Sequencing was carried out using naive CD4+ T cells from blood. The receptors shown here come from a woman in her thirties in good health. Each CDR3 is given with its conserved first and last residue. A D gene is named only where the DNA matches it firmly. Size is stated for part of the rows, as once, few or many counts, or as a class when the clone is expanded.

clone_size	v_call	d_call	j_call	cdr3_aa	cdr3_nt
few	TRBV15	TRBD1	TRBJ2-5	CATSRGTGGKETQYF	TGTGCCACCAGCAGAGGGACAGGGGGCAAAGAGACCCAGTACTTC
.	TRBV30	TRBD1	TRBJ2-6	CAWRRDSPFSGANVLTF	TGTGCCTGGAGAAGGGACAGCCCATTCTCTGGGGCCAACGTCCTGACTTTC
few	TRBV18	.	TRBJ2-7	CASSLQDYAGTYEQYF	TGTGCCAGCTCACTCCAAGACTACGCAGGGACTTACGAGCAGTACTTC
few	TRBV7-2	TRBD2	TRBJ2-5	CASSSGASGGQETQYF	TGTGCCAGCAGCTCAGGCGCATCCGGGGGGCAAGAGACCCAGTACTTC
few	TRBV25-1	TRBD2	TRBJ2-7	CASSDSRLAGIHEQYF	TGTGCCAGCAGTGATTCCCGACTAGCGGGAATCCACGAGCAGTACTTC
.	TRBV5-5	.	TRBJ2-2	CASSSSTGELFF	TGTGCCAGCAGTTCCTCAACTGGGGAGCTGTTTTTT
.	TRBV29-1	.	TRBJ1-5	CSVEAGVGQPQHF	TGCAGCGTTGAAGCAGGGGTAGGGCAGCCCCAGCATTTT
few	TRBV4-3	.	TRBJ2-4	CASSQLGFGERYF	TGCGCCAGCAGCCAGTTGGGGTTTGGGGAGCGGTACTTC
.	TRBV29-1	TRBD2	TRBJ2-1	CSALAGDYNEQFF	TGCAGCGCACTAGCGGGAGACTACAATGAGCAGTTCTTC
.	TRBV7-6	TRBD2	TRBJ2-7	CASSLVAGANYYEQYF	TGTGCCAGCAGCTTAGTAGCGGGGGCCAACTACTACGAGCAGTACTTC
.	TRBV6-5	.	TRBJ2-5	CASSYSGQRSETQYF	TGTGCCAGCAGTTACTCGGGACAACGTTCCGAGACCCAGTACTTC
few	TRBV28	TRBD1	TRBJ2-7	CASSSSGTGGREQYF	TGTGCCAGCAGTTCCTCCGGGACAGGGGGTCGGGAGCAGTACTTC
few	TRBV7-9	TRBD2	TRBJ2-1	CASSLEGTSRYNEQFF	TGTGCCAGCAGCTTGGAGGGGACTAGCAGGTACAATGAGCAGTTCTTC
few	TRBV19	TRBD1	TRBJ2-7	CASSSSSGQGDDEQYF	TGTGCCAGTAGTAGTTCTTCTGGACAGGGGGACGACGAGCAGTACTTC
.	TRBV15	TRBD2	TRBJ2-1	CATSRLAAENEQFF	TGTGCCACCAGCAGACTAGCGGCGGAGAATGAGCAGTTCTTC
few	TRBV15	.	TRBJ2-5	CATSRDPTTQETQYF	TGTGCCACCAGCAGAGACCCGACAACGCAAGAGACCCAGTACTTC
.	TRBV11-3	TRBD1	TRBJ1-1	CASSQGQGEGLEAFF	TGTGCCAGCAGCCAGGGACAGGGCGAGGGCCTTGAAGCTTTCTTT
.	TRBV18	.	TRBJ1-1	CASSPKPMNTEAFF	TGTGCCAGCTCACCGAAGCCCATGAACACTGAAGCTTTCTTT
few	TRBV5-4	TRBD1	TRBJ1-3	CASSLTGIGNTIYF	TGTGCCAGCAGCCTGACAGGGATTGGAAACACCATATATTTT
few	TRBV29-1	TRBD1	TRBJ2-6	CSVEAQTGAGANVLTF	TGCAGCGTTGAGGCCCAGACAGGGGCTGGGGCCAACGTCCTGACTTTC
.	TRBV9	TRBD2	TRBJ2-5	CASSVGGLAGVGQETQYF	TGTGCCAGCAGCGTAGGGGGGCTAGCGGGAGTCGGCCAAGAGACCCAGTACTTC
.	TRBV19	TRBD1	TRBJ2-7	CASSIGGTGTYEQYF	TGTGCCAGTAGTATAGGAGGGACAGGGACCTACGAGCAGTACTTC
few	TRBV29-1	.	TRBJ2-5	CSVGSGRQETQYF	TGCAGCGTTGGCTCAGGCAGACAAGAGACCCAGTACTTC
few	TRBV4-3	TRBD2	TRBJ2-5	CASSPRASGQETQYF	TGCGCCAGCAGCCCTAGGGCTAGCGGACAAGAGACCCAGTACTTC
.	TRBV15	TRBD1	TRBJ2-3	CATSRGTGGKADTQYF	TGTGCCACCAGCAGAGGAACAGGGGGCAAGGCAGATACGCAGTATTTT
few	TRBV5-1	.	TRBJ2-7	CASSTDPGGTYEQYF	TGCGCCAGCAGCACTGACCCAGGAGGGACCTACGAGCAGTACTTC
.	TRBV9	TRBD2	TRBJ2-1	CASSVMPAGVGNEQFF	TGTGCCAGCAGCGTAATGCCAGCGGGAGTGGGCAATGAGCAGTTCTTC
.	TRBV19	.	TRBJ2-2	CASIAGPNTGELFF	TGTGCCAGTATCGCAGGCCCGAACACCGGGGAGCTGTTTTTT
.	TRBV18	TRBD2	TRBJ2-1	CASLTSGSHNEQFF	TGTGCCAGCCTTACTAGCGGGAGCCACAATGAGCAGTTCTTC
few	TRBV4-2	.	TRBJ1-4	CASSRNREMRNEKLFF	TGTGCCAGCAGCCGAAACAGGGAGATGCGGAATGAAAAACTGTTTTTT
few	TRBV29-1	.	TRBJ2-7	CSVEGRGGSYEQYF	TGCAGCGTTGAGGGGCGAGGGGGCTCCTACGAGCAGTACTTC
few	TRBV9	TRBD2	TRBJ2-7	CASSPGREIYEQYF	TGTGCCAGCAGCCCTGGGCGGGAGATTTACGAGCAGTACTTC
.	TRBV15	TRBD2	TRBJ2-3	CATSRLVSGNGGDTQYF	TGTGCCACCAGCAGACTCGTTAGCGGGAATGGTGGGGATACGCAGTATTTT
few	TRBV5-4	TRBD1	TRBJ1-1	CASSPGQDTEAFF	TGTGCCAGCAGCCCGGGACAGGACACTGAAGCTTTCTTT
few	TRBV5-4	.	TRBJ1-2	CASSLYQGKTNYGYTF	TGTGCCAGCAGCTTGTATCAGGGGAAGACTAACTATGGCTACACCTTC
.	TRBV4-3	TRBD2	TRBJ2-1	CASSQDHPTSGQSSYNEQFF	TGCGCCAGCAGCCAAGATCACCCAACTAGCGGGCAAAGCTCCTACAATGAGCAGTTCTTC
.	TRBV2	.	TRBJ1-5	CASSAGHLSNQPQHF	TGTGCCAGCAGTGCGGGACACCTTAGCAATCAGCCCCAGCATTTT
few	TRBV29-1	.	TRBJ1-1	CSVAGGIEAFF	TGCAGCGTTGCGGGGGGGATTGAAGCTTTCTTT